Below, 26 T cell receptor beta chains from the same sample are listed, as sequenced in a study of CD8+CD57+ T cells in acquired aplastic anemia. Genomic DNA provided the template from which TCR beta VDJ and CDR3 profiles were obtained. A single record per CDR3 protein comes from TCRdb applying MiXCR to the reads. The sample carries 150,000 to 200,000 distinct CDR3 sequences, about three fifths recorded once. Sequencing was carried out using sorted CD4+, CD8+, or CD8+CD57+ T cells (not recorded which) from PBMCs. The receptors come from a human donor in good health.

V and J are TRBV15 and TRBJ2-5; D ambiguous. The length of the CDR3 is 12 residues. Germline lookup yields CDR1 LNHNV and CDR2 YYDKDF (reference sequence). V gave up 6 bases and J gave up 1 base, with 6 bases separating them. As DNA, the CDR3 is TGTGCCACCAGTCTGGGCCAAGAGACCCAGTACTTC. Amino acid sequence: CATSLGQETQYF. Filled out from reference TRBV15 and TRBJ2-5, the complete variable domain reads DAMVIQNPRYQVTQFGKPVTLSCSQTLNHNVMYWYQQKSSQAPKLLFHYYDKDFNNEADTPDNFQSRRPNTSFCFLDIRSPGLGDTAMYLCATSLGQETQYFGPGTRLLVL.

The chain uses TRBV10-2 and TRBJ2-3; D is possibly TRBD1 or TRBD2 (5 bases each). Germline values: CDR1 WSHSY, CDR2 SAAADI. The V gene lost 1 base and the J gene lost 1 base, with 15 bases spanning the gap. There are 17 residues in the CDR3. The CDR3 bases are TGCGCCAGCAGTGAGTGGAGTTTGGGGGTGGGCACAGATACGCAGTATTTT. Its protein product is CASSEWSLGVGTDTQYF.

The V call is TRBV2, the J call TRBJ2-3, with 7 bases matching TRBD2. Germline CDR1 and CDR2: SNHLY and FYNNEI. V trimming: 3 bases; J trimming: 6 bases; junction bases outside the gene matches: 9. The CDR3 length is 15 residues. CDR3 DNA: TGTGCCAGCAGTGAGGTGGCGGGAGTAGGTGATACGCAGTATTTT. This sequence encodes CASSEVAGVGDTQYF.

This clonotype was observed a handful of times. The rearrangement joins TRBV2 to TRBJ1-4; D uncertain. V lost 6 bases and J lost 7, with 15 bases in between. This CDR3 contains 14 residues. Germline V gene lookup returns CDR1 SNHLY and CDR2 FYNNEI. CDR3 sequence: CASRADFRPEKLFF. In nucleotides, the CDR3 is TGTGCCAGCAGGGCGGACTTCAGGCCTGAAAAACTGTTTTTT.

In its sample, this clonotype was seen a few times. The J gene is TRBJ2-7, the V gene TRBV29-1; 10 nucleotides align to TRBD1. The CDR3 runs 13 residues. V gave up 5 bases and J gave up 5 bases; unmatched junction bases: 6. Germline values: CDR1 SQVTM, CDR2 ANQGSEA. The CDR3 DNA reads as TGCAGCGTTTCCGGGACAGGGGTCCACGAGCAGTACTTC. It is translated as CSVSGTGVHEQYF.

This clonotype was found a few times. This rearrangement joins TRBV7-2 to TRBJ2-3; D not certain. V dropped 5 bases and J dropped 2 bases, with 5 bases sitting between them. The CDR3 extends over 12 amino acids. CDR1 SGHTA and CDR2 FQGNSA come from the germline V gene. As DNA, the CDR3 is TGTGCCAGCAGCACATACACAGATACGCAGTATTTT. It codes for CASSTYTDTQYF.

The chain uses TRBV19 and TRBJ2-1; D is perhaps TRBD2 (6 bases). The CDR3 is 15 amino acids. CDR1 is LNHDA, CDR2 SQIVND, per germline (reference sequence). The V and J ends lost 7 bases and 0 bases respectively, with 13 bases between them. The CDR3 nucleotides read TGTGCCAGTATGGACTACCCGGTCTCCTACAATGAGCAGTTCTTC. Encoded protein: CASMDYPVSYNEQFF. The full variable domain, completed using reference TRBV19 and TRBJ2-1, is DGGITQSPKYLFRKEGQNVTLSCEQNLNHDAMYWYRQDPGQGLRLIYYSQIVNDFQKGDIAEGYSVSREKKESFPLTVTSAQKNPTAFYLCASMDYPVSYNEQFFGPGTRLTVL.

The CDR3 loop reads CASSLGVSGGLNEQFF. The CDR3, as DNA: TGTGCCAGCAGCTTAGGGGTTAGCGGGGGGCTCAATGAGCAGTTCTTC. The chain has TRBV7-8 and TRBJ2-1; the match to TRBD2 covers 10 bases. CDR3 size: 16 residues. CDR1 SGHVS and CDR2 FQNEAQ come from the germline V gene. V lost 1 base and J lost 6; bases outside the gene matches: 6.

Comments on this clonotype: A read error may be the cause here, since a much bigger clone is one base away. The J gene is TRBJ1-1, the V gene TRBV5-5, with TRBD1 as a possible D gene (6 bases). The CDR3 consists of 15 residues. Per germline, CDR1 SGHKS and CDR2 YYEKEE (reference sequence). The CDR3 bases are TGTGCCGGCAGCTTAGGATTGGGGGCCGGGACTGAAGCTTTCTTT. Encoded protein: CAGSLGLGAGTEAFF.

This clonotype was recorded at least ten times. The CDR3 DNA reads as TGTGCCAGCAGCTTCAACGCGGGAGGCACTTATAGCTCCTACAATGAGCAGTTCTTC. Amino acids: CASSFNAGGTYSSYNEQFF. This chain uses TRBV7-9 with TRBJ2-1; 8 bases map to TRBD2. Germline V gene lookup returns CDR1 SEHNR and CDR2 FQNEAQ (reference sequence). This CDR3 spans 19 amino acids. The trim removed 3 bases at V and 0 bases at J, leaving 13 bases unmatched.

J is TRBJ2-2 and V is TRBV9; D possibly corresponds to TRBD1 (6 bases). Germline loops: CDR1 SGDLS, CDR2 YYNGEE. This CDR3 region has 14 residues. The V gene lost 5 bases and the J gene lost 6 bases, with 14 bases spanning the gap. CDR3 DNA sequence: TGTGCCAGCAGTTTAAGGGGGAGCGCCGGGGAGCTGTTTTTT. It specifies CASSLRGSAGELFF. The complete variable domain, with remaining parts taken from reference TRBV9 and TRBJ2-2, reads DSGVTQTPKHLITATGQRVTLRCSPRSGDLSVYWYQQSLDQGLQFLIQYYNGEERAKGNILERFSAQQFPDLHSELNLSSLELGDSALYFCASSLRGSAGELFFGEGSRLTVL.

In the case of this clonotype: Germline and junction disagree at one end, which may indicate a read error. This chain connects TRBV10-3 to TRBJ2-5; a weak D match, TRBD2 (6 bases). CDR1 and CDR2 from the germline V gene are ENHRY and SYGVKD. The length of the CDR3 is 16 residues. This CDR3 reads CASSWRVGEVQETQYF. CDR3 DNA: TGTGCCAGCAGTTGGAGGGTCGGTGAGGTCCAAGAGACCCAGTACTTC.

This clonotype was observed a single time. A much larger clone differs by one base, so this may be a read error. Likely a read error: the CDR3 ends without its conserved phenylalanine or tryptophan. The chain carries TRBV6-6 and TRBJ2-2; D is unresolved. The CDR3 is made up of 12 amino acids. Germline CDR1 MNHNY, CDR2 SVGAGI (reference sequence). V lost 7 bases, J lost 3 bases, and 6 bases lay in between. CDR3 sequence (DNA): TGTGCCAGCATTGACTACACCGGGGAGCTGTTTCTT. This gives the protein CASIDYTGELFL.

This sequence joins TRBV7-9 and TRBJ1-3; D is ambiguous. The germline gives CDR1 SEHNR, CDR2 FQNEAQ (reference sequence). The V end was cut by 2 bases, the J end by 0 bases, with 14 bases between. This CDR3 has 17 amino acids. DNA for the CDR3: TGTGCCAGCAGCTTACGTCTCGGACTGCACTCTGGAAACACCATATATTTT. It yields the protein CASSLRLGLHSGNTIYF.

The count of this clonotype is one. This sequence joins TRBV5-1 and TRBJ2-7; tentatively, D is TRBD2 (5 bases). This CDR3 region has 15 residues. Germline V gene sequence: CDR1 SGHRS, CDR2 YFSETQ. V was shortened by 4 bases and J by 2 bases, with 16 bases between the two germline ends. In DNA, the CDR3 is TGCGCCAGCAGCAAGGACGGAGGATCCACCTACGAGCAGTACTTC. Amino acids: CASSKDGGSTYEQYF.

The J gene is TRBJ1-5, the V gene TRBV20-1, with a tentative D call TRBD1 (6 bases). V gave up 6 bases and J gave up 7 bases, with 16 bases separating them. Germline V gene sequence: CDR1 DFQATT, CDR2 SNEGSKA (reference sequence). The CDR3 has 13 residues. CDR3 loop: CSAAGEGKQPQHF. CDR3 sequence (DNA): TGCAGTGCCGCAGGGGAGGGTAAACAGCCCCAGCATTTT.

The chain couples TRBV15 to TRBJ1-6; D possibly corresponds to TRBD1 (5 bases). The CDR3 extends over 15 amino acids. From germline, CDR1 is LNHNV and CDR2 YYDKDF (reference sequence). V lost 0 bases and J 13 bases, leaving 16 bases between the germline ends. The CDR3 bases are TGTGCCACCAGCAGAGAAGGCGTTGGCAGGGATCCCCTCCACTTT. It specifies CATSREGVGRDPLHF.

The rearrangement links TRBV29-1 to TRBJ2-3, with 9 positions matching TRBD2. Germline V lookup: CDR1 SQVTM, CDR2 ANQGSEA. V shed 4 bases, J shed 3 bases, and the junction held 5 bases outside the gene matches. The CDR3 is 14 residues long. The CDR3 sequence: CSVVGTSSTDTQYF. In DNA form, the CDR3 reads TGCAGCGTTGTCGGGACTAGCAGTACAGATACGCAGTATTTT.

This clonotype was counted only a few times. The chain recombines TRBV24-1 with TRBJ2-1, with 12 bases identical to TRBD2. CDR3 size: 17 residues. CDR1 KGHDR and CDR2 SFDVKD come from the germline V gene. V shed 4 bases and J 8 bases; nucleotides not matched to a gene: 11. CDR3 sequence: CATSDLLAGGSFDEQFF. The CDR3 DNA is TGTGCCACCAGTGACCTACTAGCGGGAGGATCCTTCGATGAGCAGTTCTTC.

This chain joins TRBV9 and TRBJ1-2; no firm D call. This CDR3 has 15 residues. Germline CDR1 SGDLS, CDR2 YYNGEE. Deletions cut 3 bases from V and 4 bases from J, with 16 bases between. CDR3 protein: CASSGSTSGSYGYTF. The CDR3 DNA follows: TGTGCCAGCAGCGGATCTACTAGCGGGAGCTATGGCTACACCTTC.

This clonotype was found a few times. This chain uses TRBV15 with TRBJ2-7; TRBD1 agrees at 9 bases. After removal of 4 bases from V and 3 bases from J, the junction contained 4 bases not matched to a gene. Germline values: CDR1 LNHNV, CDR2 YYDKDF (reference sequence). CDR3 size: 14 residues. CDR3 DNA: TGTGCCACCAGCATGGGACAGGGTGGCTACGAGCAGTACTTC. This translates into CATSMGQGGYEQYF.

This clonotype was picked up many times. This chain connects TRBV20-1 to TRBJ1-2; D is undetermined. Germline CDR1 reads DFQATT; CDR2 reads SNEGSKA (reference sequence). This CDR3 is 13 amino acids long. Trimming shortened V by 1 base and J by 6 bases, and 12 bases separated the two germline ends. CDR3 coding DNA: TGCAGTGCTAGAGTGGGCCGCTTTCATGGCTACACCTTC. Translating gives CSARVGRFHGYTF.

This clonotype appeared a single time. The rearrangement uses TRBV15 and TRBJ2-3, with D perhaps TRBD1 (6 bases). Per the germline V gene, CDR1 is LNHNV and CDR2 is YYDKDF (reference sequence). This CDR3 comprises 15 residues. V lost 1 base and J lost 0, with 8 bases in between. CDR3 in DNA: TGTGCCACCAGCAGAGGGACAGAAAGCACAGATACGCAGTATTTT. Its translation is CATSRGTESTDTQYF.

This clonotype was recorded once. The chain couples TRBV15 to TRBJ2-3, with D tentatively TRBD2 (5 bases). The CDR3 is 15 amino acids. V was cut by 0 bases and J by 5 bases, with 12 bases left in between. The germline V gene has CDR1 LNHNV and CDR2 YYDKDF (reference sequence). The CDR3 coding sequence is TGTGCCACCAGCAGAGATGGACTCCAGAAAGATACGCAGTATTTT. Translation: CATSRDGLQKDTQYF.

The chain employs TRBV5-1 and TRBJ1-2, with D possibly TRBD1 on 6 matching bases. V dropped 4 bases and J dropped 6 bases, with 16 bases sitting between them. This CDR3 is built from 14 residues. In germline, CDR1 is SGHRS, CDR2 YFSETQ. The chain's CDR3 is CASSLGGTSDGYTF. The CDR3 DNA sequence: TGCGCCAGCAGCCTGGGTGGGACATCCGATGGCTACACCTTC.

This clonotype was counted many times. V and J are TRBV12-3 or TRBV12-4 and TRBJ2-7, with D possibly called TRBD1 or TRBD2 (5 bases each). CDR3 length equals 13 residues. The V end was cut by 0 bases, the J end by 7 bases, with 10 bases between. The CDR3 sequence is CASSLAQGEEQYF. CDR3 coding DNA: TGTGCCAGCAGTTTAGCGCAAGGGGAGGAGCAGTACTTC.